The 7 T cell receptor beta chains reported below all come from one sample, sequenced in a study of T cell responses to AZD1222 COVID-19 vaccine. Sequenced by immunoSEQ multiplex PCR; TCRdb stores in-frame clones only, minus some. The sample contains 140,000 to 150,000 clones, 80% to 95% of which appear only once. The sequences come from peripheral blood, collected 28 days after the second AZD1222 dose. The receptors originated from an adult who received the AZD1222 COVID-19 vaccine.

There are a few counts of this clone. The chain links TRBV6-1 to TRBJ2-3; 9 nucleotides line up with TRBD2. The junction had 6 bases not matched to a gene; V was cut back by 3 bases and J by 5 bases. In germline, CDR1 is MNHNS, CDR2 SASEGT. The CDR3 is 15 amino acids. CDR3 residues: CASSESAGGGDTQYF. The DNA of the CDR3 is TGTGCCAGCAGTGAGTCAGCGGGAGGTGGAGATACGCAGTATTTT.

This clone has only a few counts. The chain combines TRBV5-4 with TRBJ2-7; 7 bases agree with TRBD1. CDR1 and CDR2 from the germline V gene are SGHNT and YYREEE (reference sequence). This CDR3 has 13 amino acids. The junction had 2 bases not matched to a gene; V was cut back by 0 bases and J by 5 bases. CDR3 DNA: TGTGCCAGCAGCTTGGACAGGGGCCACGAGCAGTACTTC. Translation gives CASSLDRGHEQYF. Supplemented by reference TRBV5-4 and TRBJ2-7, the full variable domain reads ETGVTQSPTHLIKTRGQQVTLRCSSQSGHNTVSWYQQALGQGPQFIFQYYREEENGRGNFPPRFSGLQFPNYSSELNVNALELDDSALYLCASSLDRGHEQYFGPGTRLTVT.

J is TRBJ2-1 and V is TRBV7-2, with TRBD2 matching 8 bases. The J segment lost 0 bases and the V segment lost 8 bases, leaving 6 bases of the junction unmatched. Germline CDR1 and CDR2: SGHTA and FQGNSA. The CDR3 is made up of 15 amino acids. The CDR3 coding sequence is TGTGCCAGCGGGCGGGGGGCGAGCTCCTACAATGAGCAGTTCTTC. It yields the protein CASGRGASSYNEQFF.

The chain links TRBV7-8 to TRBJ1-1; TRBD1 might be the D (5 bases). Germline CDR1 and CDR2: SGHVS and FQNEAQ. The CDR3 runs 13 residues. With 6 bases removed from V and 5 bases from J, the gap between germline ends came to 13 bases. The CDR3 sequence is CASRAGPGTEAFF. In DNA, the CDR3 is TGTGCCAGCAGAGCGGGGCCAGGGACTGAAGCTTTCTTT. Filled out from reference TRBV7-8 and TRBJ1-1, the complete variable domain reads GAGVSQSPRYKVAKRGQDVALRCDPISGHVSLFWYQQALGQGPEFLTYFQNEAQLDKSGLPSDRFFAERPEGSVSTLKIQRTQQEDSAVYLCASRAGPGTEAFFGQGTRLTVV.

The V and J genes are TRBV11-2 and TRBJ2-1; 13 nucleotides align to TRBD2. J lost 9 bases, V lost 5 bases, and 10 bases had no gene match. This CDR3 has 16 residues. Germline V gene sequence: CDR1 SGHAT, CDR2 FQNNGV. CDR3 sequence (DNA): TGTGCCAGCAGCGCCCGACTAGCGGGGGGCATAGGTGAGCAGTTCTTC. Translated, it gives CASSARLAGGIGEQFF.

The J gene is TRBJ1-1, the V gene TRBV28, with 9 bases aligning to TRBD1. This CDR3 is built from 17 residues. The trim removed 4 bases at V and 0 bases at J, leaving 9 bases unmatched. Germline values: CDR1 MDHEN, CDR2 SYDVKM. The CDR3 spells CASSSPPGTGMNTEAFF. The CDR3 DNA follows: TGTGCCAGCAGTTCCCCCCCCGGGACAGGGATGAACACTGAAGCTTTCTTT. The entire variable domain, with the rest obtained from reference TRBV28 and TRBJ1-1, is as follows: DVKVTQSSRYLVKRTGEKVFLECVQDMDHENMFWYRQDPGLGLRLIYFSYDVKMKEKGDIPEGYSVSREKKERFSLILESASTNQTSMYLCASSSPPGTGMNTEAFFGQGTRLTVV.

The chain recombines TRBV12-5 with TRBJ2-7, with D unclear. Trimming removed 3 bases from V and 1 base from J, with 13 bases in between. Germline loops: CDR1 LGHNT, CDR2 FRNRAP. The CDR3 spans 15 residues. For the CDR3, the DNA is TGTGCTAGTGGTTTCTCCTCACTCCCTTCCTACGAGCAGTACTTC. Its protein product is CASGFSSLPSYEQYF.